Given below is one TCR beta chain in context. What it binds is not known. These donors, healthy bone marrow donors, were studied. The CDR3 spans 17 residues. Trimming removed 5 bases from V and 3 bases from J; junction bases left unmatched: 13. Germline CDR1 SGHTA, CDR2 FQGNSA. This record comes from a study of cytomegalovirus exposure and HLA in healthy donors. Study-wide results and caveats: Solely CMV serostatus was available to characterize immune exposure. Accurate predictions that matched the HLA-A and HLA-B alleles of most subjects were reportedly made from TCR beta sequences.

Amplification used 60 Vbeta primers and 13 Jbeta primers. Libraries were prepared by immunoSEQ multiplex PCR; TCRdb keeps only in-frame clonotypes and omits some of them. The sample lists approximately 150,000 clones; roughly 79% were seen once. V and J are TRBV7-2 and TRBJ2-3; 8 bases are shared with TRBD2. The source material was PBMCs. This clonotype originated in a woman younger than 30 in good health and CMV-seropositive. CDR3: CASSRDRGSGGTDTQYF. The CDR3 region has the DNA TGTGCCAGCAGCAGAGACCGGGGGAGCGGGGGTACAGATACGCAGTATTTT.